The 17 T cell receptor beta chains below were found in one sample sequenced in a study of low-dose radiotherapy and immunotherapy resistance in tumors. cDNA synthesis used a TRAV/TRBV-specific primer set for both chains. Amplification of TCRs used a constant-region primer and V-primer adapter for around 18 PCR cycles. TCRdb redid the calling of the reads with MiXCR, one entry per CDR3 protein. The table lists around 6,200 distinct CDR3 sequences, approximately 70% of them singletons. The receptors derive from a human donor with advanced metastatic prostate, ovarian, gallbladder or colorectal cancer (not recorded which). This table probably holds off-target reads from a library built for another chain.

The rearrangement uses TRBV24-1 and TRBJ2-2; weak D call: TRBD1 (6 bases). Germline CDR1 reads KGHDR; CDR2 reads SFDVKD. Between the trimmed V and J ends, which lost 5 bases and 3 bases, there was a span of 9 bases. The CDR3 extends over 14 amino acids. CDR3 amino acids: CATSATGYTGELFF. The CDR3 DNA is TGTGCCACCAGTGCAACAGGGTACACCGGGGAGCTGTTTTTT.

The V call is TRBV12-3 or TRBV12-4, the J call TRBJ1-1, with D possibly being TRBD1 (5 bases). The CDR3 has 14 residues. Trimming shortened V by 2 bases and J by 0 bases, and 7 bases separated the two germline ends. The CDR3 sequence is CASSLQGLNTEAFF. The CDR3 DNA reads TGTGCCAGCAGTTTACAGGGTTTGAACACTGAAGCTTTCTTT.

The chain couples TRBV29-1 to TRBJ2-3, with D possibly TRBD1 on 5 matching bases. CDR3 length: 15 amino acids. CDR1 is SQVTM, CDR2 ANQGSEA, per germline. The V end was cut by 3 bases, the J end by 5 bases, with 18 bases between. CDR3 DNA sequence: TGCAGCGTTGATGGGGCAGGAGATGGGGTAGATACGCAGTATTTT. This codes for CSVDGAGDGVDTQYF.

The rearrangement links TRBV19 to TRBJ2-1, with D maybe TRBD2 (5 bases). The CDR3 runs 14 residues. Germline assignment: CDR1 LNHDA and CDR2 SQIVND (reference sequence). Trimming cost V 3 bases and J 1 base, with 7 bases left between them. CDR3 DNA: TGTGCCAGTAGTATGGGAGCGTCCTACAATGAGCAGTTCTTC. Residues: CASSMGASYNEQFF.

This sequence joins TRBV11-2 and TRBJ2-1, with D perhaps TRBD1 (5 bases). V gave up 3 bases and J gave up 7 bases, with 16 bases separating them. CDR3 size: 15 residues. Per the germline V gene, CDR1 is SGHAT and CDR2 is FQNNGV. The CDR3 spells CASSLLGASGNEQFF. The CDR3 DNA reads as TGTGCCAGCAGCTTGCTAGGGGCTTCCGGGAATGAGCAGTTCTTC. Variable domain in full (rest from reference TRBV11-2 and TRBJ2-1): EAGVAQSPRYKIIEKRQSVAFWCNPISGHATLYWYQQILGQGPKLLIQFQNNGVVDDSQLPKDRFSAERLKGVDSTLKIQPAKLEDSAVYLCASSLLGASGNEQFFGPGTRLTVL.

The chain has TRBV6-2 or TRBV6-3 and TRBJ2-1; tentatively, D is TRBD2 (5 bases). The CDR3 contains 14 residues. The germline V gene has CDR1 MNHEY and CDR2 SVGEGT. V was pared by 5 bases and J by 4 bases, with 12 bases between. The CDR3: CASSDPTNYNEQFF. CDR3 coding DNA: TGTGCCAGCAGTGACCCGACTAATTACAATGAGCAGTTCTTC.

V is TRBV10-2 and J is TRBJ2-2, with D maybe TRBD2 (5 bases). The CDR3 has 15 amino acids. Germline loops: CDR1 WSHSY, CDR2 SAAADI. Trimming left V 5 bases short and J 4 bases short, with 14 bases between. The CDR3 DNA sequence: TGCGCCAGCAGTCCTCGGCTAGCTTCCACCGGGGAGCTGTTTTTT. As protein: CASSPRLASTGELFF.

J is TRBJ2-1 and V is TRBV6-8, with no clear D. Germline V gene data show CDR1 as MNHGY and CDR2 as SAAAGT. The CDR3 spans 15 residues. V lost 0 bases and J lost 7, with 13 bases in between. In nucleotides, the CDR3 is TGTGCCAGCAGTTACTCGTCCCAGGCCGTAAATGAGCAGTTCTTC. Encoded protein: CASSYSSQAVNEQFF.

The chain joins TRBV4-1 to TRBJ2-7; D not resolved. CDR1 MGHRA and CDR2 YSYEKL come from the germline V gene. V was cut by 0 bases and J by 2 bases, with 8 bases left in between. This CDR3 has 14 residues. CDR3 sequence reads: CASSQDRVTYEQYF. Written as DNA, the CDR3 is TGCGCCAGCAGCCAAGATAGGGTGACCTACGAGCAGTACTTC.

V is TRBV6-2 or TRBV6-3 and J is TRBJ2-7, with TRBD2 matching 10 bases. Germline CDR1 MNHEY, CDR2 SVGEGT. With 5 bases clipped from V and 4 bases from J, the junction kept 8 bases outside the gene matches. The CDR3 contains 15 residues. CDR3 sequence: CASSEDSGRFYEQYF. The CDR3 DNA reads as TGTGCCAGCAGTGAGGATAGCGGGAGGTTTTACGAGCAGTACTTC.

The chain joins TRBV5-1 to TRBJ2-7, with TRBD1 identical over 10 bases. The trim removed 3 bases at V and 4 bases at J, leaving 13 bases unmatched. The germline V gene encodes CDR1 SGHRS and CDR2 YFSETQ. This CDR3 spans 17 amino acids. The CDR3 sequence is CASSSQGTGVSTYEQYF. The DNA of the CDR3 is TGCGCCAGCAGCTCCCAAGGGACAGGGGTTTCGACTTACGAGCAGTACTTC.

CDR3 in DNA: TGTGCCAGCAGTTTAAGGACAGAGATGATGAACACTGAAGCTTTCTTT. Protein: CASSLRTEMMNTEAFF. J is TRBJ1-1 and V is TRBV28; possible D gene TRBD1, 6 bases. Looked up from germline, CDR1 is MDHEN and CDR2 is SYDVKM. The V end lost 2 bases, the J end lost 0 bases, and 13 bases lay between the germline ends. This CDR3 is built from 16 residues.

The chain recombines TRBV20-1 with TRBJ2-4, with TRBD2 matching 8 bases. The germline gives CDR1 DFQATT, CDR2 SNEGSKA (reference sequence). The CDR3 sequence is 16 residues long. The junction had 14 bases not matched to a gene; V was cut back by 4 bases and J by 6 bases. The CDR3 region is CSATPLSGSGVNIQYF. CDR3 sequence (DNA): TGCAGTGCTACCCCTCTCAGCGGGAGCGGGGTAAACATTCAGTACTTC.

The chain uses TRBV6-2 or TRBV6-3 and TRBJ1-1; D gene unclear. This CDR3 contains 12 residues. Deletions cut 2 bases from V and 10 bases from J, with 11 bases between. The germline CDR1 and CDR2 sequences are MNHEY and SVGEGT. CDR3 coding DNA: TGTGCCAGCAGTTACCCCCGGGAGTCAGCTTTCTTT. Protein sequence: CASSYPRESAFF.

The CDR3 nucleotides are TGCGCCAGCAGCTTGGTGGGCAGGGACAATGAAAAACTGTTTTTT. Its translation: CASSLVGRDNEKLFF. This chain joins TRBV5-1 and TRBJ1-4, with D perhaps matching TRBD1 (5 bases). The CDR3 has 15 residues. Trimming removed 0 bases at V and 5 bases at J, with 11 bases between. The germline V gene has CDR1 SGHRS and CDR2 YFSETQ.

The CDR3 DNA reads TGTGCCAGCAGCTTGGGGACTAGCGGGAGCTTTGGTGAGCAGTTCTTC. It encodes CASSLGTSGSFGEQFF. The chain links TRBV11-2 to TRBJ2-1; TRBD2 agrees at 14 bases. There are 16 residues in the CDR3. Germline CDR1 reads SGHAT; CDR2 reads FQNNGV. J gave up 9 bases and V 3 bases, and 7 bases lay outside the gene matches. Together with reference TRBV11-2 and TRBJ2-1, the CDR3 gives the full variable domain: EAGVAQSPRYKIIEKRQSVAFWCNPISGHATLYWYQQILGQGPKLLIQFQNNGVVDDSQLPKDRFSAERLKGVDSTLKIQPAKLEDSAVYLCASSLGTSGSFGEQFFGPGTRLTVL.

The CDR3 protein is CSASKGWDQPQHF. For the CDR3, the DNA is TGCAGTGCTAGTAAGGGATGGGATCAGCCCCAGCATTTT. V is TRBV20-1 and J is TRBJ1-5; D remains unclear. Germline loops: CDR1 DFQATT, CDR2 SNEGSKA (reference sequence). The length of the CDR3 is 13 residues. V gave up 3 bases and J gave up 5 bases, with 11 bases separating them.